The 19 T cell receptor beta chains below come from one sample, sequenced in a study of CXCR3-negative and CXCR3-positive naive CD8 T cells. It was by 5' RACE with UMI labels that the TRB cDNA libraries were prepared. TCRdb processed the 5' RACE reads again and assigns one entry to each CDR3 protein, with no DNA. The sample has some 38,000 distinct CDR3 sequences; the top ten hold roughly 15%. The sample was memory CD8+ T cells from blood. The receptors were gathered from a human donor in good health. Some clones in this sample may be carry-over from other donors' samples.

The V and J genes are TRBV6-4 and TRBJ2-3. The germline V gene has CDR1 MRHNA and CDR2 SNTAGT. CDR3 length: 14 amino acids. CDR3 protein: CASSEGASTDTQYF.

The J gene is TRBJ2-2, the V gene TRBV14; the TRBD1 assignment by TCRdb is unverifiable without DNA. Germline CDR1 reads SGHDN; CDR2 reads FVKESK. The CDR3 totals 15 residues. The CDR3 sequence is CASSQVGGGTGELFF.

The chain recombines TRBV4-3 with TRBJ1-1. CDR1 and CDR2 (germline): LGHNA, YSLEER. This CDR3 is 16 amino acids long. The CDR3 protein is CASSQDSMGSSVRAFF.

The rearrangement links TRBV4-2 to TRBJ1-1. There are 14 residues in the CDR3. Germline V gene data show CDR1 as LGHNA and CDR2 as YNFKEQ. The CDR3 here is CASSPTSGETEAFF.

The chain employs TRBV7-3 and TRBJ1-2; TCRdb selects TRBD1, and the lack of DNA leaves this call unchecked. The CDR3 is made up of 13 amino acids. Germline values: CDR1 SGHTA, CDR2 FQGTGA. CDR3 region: CASSEWTGGGYTF.

CDR3 sequence: CASSRRDTSYEQYF. The chain links TRBV28 to TRBJ2-7; TCRdb lists TRBD1, though no DNA is available to test this call. Germline assignment: CDR1 MDHEN and CDR2 SYDVKM. This CDR3 has 14 amino acids.

CDR3: CSARWDLSSYEQYF. The chain links TRBV20-1 to TRBJ2-7; TCRdb reports TRBD2, a call that lacks DNA to check it against. This CDR3 comprises 14 residues. Germline assignment: CDR1 DFQATT and CDR2 SNEGSKA (reference sequence).

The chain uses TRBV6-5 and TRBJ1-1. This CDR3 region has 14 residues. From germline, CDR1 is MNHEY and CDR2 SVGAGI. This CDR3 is CASISTWGNTEAFF.

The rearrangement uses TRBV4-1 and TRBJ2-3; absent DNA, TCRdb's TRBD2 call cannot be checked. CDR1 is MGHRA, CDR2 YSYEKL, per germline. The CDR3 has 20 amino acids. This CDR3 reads CASSQVVLAGGGVYTDTQYF.

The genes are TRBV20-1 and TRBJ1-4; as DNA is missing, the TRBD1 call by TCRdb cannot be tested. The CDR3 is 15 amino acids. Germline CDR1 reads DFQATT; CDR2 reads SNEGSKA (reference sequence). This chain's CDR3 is CSARKWDGDNEKLFF.

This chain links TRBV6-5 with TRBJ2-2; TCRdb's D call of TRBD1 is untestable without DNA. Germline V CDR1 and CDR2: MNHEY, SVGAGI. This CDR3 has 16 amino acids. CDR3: CASSFVPGQGAGELFF.

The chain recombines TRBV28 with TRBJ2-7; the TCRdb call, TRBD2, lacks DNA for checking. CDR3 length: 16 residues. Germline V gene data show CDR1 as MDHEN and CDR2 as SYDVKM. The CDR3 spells CASSSRTSGGYYEQYF.

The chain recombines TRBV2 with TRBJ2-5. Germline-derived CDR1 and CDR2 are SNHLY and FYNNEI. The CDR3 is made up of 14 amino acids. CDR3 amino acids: CASSSQSGWETQYF.

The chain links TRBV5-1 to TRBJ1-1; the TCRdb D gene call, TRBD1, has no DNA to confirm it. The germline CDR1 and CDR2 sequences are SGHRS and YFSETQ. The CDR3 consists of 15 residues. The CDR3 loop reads CASMPGASGDTEAFF.

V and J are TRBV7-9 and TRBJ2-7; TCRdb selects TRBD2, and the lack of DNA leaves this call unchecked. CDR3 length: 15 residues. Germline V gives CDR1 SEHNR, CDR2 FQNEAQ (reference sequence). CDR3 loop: CASSHGLAGDYEQYF.

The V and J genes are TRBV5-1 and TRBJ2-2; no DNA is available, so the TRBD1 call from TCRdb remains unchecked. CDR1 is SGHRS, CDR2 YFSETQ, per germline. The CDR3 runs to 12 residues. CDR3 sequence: CASSPDSRELFF.

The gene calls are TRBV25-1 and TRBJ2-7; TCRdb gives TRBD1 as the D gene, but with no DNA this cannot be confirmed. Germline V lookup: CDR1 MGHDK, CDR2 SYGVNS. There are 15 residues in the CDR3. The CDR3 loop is CASSGPQDRGYEQYF.

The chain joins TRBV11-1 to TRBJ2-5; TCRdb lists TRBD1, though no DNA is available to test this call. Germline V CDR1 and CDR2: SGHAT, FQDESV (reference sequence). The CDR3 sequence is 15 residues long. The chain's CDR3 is CASSFGGTEQETQYF. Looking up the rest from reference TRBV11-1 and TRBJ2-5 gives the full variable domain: EAEVAQSPRYKITEKSQAVAFWCDPISGHATLYWYRQILGQGPELLVQFQDESVVDDSQLPKDRFSAERLKGVDSTLKIQPAELGDSAMYLCASSFGGTEQETQYFGPGTRLLVL.

The CDR3 reads CASSQIRDSYTDTQYF. The rearrangement links TRBV6-2 or TRBV6-3 to TRBJ2-3; TCRdb reports TRBD1, a call that lacks DNA to check it against. The CDR3 is made up of 16 amino acids. Germline V CDR1 and CDR2: MNHEY, SVGEGT.